The 11 T cell receptor beta chains presented below share a single source sample, sequenced in a study of shared clonotypes between healthy human individuals. Some clones are missing from TCRdb's copy, which holds only in-frame ones; the method was immunoSEQ multiplex PCR. The data hold a few hundred thousand clones, with 50% to 80% observed a single time. The sample comprised memory CD4+ T cells sorted from blood. Subset reported: CD45RA-negative fraction. The receptor set was obtained from a man aged 25-45 years in good health.

The gene calls are TRBV14 and TRBJ2-5; 13 positions agree with TRBD2. Germline V gene data show CDR1 as SGHDN and CDR2 as FVKESK. CDR3 length: 16 amino acids. V shed 0 bases, J shed 4 bases, and the junction held 2 bases outside the gene matches. The DNA of the CDR3 is TGTGCCAGCAGCCAAGACTGGACTAGCGGGAGAGAGACCCAGTACTTC. Protein: CASSQDWTSGRETQYF.

The chain uses TRBV7-6 and TRBJ2-1; 9 bases match TRBD2. This CDR3 has 15 residues. The germline CDR1 and CDR2 sequences are SGHVS and FNYEAQ. Unmatched junction bases numbered 8, after V lost 5 bases and J lost 6 bases. CDR3 amino acids: CASSATGGRANEQFF. In DNA form, the CDR3 reads TGTGCCAGCAGCGCCACCGGCGGGAGGGCCAATGAGCAGTTCTTC.

J is TRBJ2-3 and V is TRBV27; possible D gene TRBD2, 5 bases. The V gene lost 4 bases and the J gene lost 3 bases, with 8 bases spanning the gap. The CDR3 covers 13 residues. Germline loops: CDR1 MNHEY, CDR2 SMNVEV (reference sequence). The CDR3 spells CASSSGGTDTQYF. The CDR3 DNA sequence: TGTGCCAGCAGTTCCGGCGGGACAGATACGCAGTATTTT.

V gene TRBV29-1 combines with J gene TRBJ2-5; 8 bases are shared with TRBD1. The CDR3 length is 12 residues. With V trimmed by 5 bases and J by 4 bases, 3 bases remained unmatched. Germline V gives CDR1 SQVTM, CDR2 ANQGSEA. CDR3 region: CSVLTGVETQYF. The CDR3 DNA reads TGCAGCGTTCTGACAGGGGTAGAGACCCAGTACTTC.

The CDR3 sequence: CASSDWVTGSQSDTQYF. In nucleotides, the CDR3 is TGTGCCAGCAGTGATTGGGTGACAGGGTCGCAATCAGATACGCAGTATTTT. This chain connects TRBV2 to TRBJ2-3; the match to TRBD1 covers 7 bases. V gave up 3 bases and J gave up 4 bases; unmatched junction bases: 13. This CDR3 region has 17 residues. Germline V lookup: CDR1 SNHLY, CDR2 FYNNEI.

A word on this clone: Other DNA variants within this sample encode the same CDR3. V usage is TRBV5-1 and J usage is TRBJ1-2; D perhaps matches TRBD1 (6 bases). The CDR3 totals 12 residues. The germline V gene encodes CDR1 SGHRS and CDR2 YFSETQ. V was pared by 3 bases and J by 6 bases, with 9 bases between. CDR3 residues: CASSSGGHGYTF. The CDR3 DNA reads as TGCGCCAGCAGCTCGGGGGGCCATGGCTACACCTTC.

The rearrangement uses TRBV28 and TRBJ1-1, with 8 bases that match TRBD1. This CDR3 is built from 20 residues. Germline V gives CDR1 MDHEN, CDR2 SYDVKM. The V segment lost 2 bases and the J segment 4 bases; nucleotides outside the gene matches: 21. The CDR3 loop is CASSLGQGFFLGSRGTEAFF. As DNA, the CDR3 is TGTGCCAGCAGTTTAGGACAGGGTTTTTTCCTAGGGTCTAGGGGCACTGAAGCTTTCTTT.

This sequence joins TRBV27 and TRBJ2-7; 10 bases match TRBD2. The CDR3 totals 16 residues. After removal of 5 bases from V and 5 bases from J, the junction contained 12 bases not matched to a gene. Germline V gene lookup returns CDR1 MNHEY and CDR2 SMNVEV (reference sequence). The CDR3 nucleotides read TGTGCCAGCAGTCTAACTGAACTAGCGGGAATCCACGAGCAGTACTTC. Protein product: CASSLTELAGIHEQYF.

Only a few counts were recorded for this clone. The V call is TRBV20-1, the J call TRBJ1-4, with a possible D match to TRBD1 (6 bases). V was cut by 6 bases and J by 6 bases, with 8 bases left in between. Per germline, CDR1 DFQATT and CDR2 SNEGSKA (reference sequence). The CDR3 covers 11 residues. This CDR3 is CSAAGDEKLFF. The CDR3, as DNA: TGCAGTGCGGCAGGGGATGAAAAACTGTTTTTT.

The genes are TRBV5-1 and TRBJ2-7; D might be TRBD1 (5 bases). This CDR3 is 13 amino acids long. CDR1 is SGHRS and CDR2 is YFSETQ in the germline V gene. V lost 0 bases to trimming and J lost 6 bases, with 10 bases between them. CDR3 in amino acids: CASSLASTGEQYF. The CDR3 DNA follows: TGCGCCAGCAGCTTGGCCTCAACAGGCGAGCAGTACTTC.

This sequence joins TRBV6-6 and TRBJ2-1; TRBD2 might be the D (6 bases). The CDR3 is 15 residues long. The germline V gene has CDR1 MNHNY and CDR2 SVGAGI (reference sequence). Trimming stripped 6 bases from V and 3 bases from J, with 15 bases between. This chain's CDR3 is CASSETRSDYNEQFF. The CDR3 bases are TGTGCCAGCAGCGAGACTAGAAGCGACTACAATGAGCAGTTCTTC.